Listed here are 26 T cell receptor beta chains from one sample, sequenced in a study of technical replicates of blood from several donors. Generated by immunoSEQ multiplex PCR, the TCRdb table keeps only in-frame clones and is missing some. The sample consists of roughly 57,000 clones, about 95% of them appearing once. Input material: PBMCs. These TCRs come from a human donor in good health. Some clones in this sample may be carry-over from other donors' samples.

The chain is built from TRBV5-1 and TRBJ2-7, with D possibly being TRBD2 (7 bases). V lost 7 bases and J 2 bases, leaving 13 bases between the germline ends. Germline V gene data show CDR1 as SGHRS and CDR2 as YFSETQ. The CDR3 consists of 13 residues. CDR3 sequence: CASGRGYPYEQYF. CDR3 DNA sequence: TGCGCCAGCGGGAGGGGGTACCCCTACGAGCAGTACTTC. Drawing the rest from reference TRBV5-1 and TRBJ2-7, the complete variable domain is KAGVTQTPRYLIKTRGQQVTLSCSPISGHRSVSWYQQTPGQGLQFLFEYFSETQRNKGNFPGRFSGRQFSNSRSEMNVSTLELGDSALYLCASGRGYPYEQYFGPGTRLTVT.

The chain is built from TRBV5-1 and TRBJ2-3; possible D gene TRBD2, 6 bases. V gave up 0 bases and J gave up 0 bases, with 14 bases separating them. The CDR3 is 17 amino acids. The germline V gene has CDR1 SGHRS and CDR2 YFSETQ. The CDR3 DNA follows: TGCGCCAGCAGCTTGGGGGCCGGGAGCTCAAGCACAGATACGCAGTATTTT. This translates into CASSLGAGSSSTDTQYF.

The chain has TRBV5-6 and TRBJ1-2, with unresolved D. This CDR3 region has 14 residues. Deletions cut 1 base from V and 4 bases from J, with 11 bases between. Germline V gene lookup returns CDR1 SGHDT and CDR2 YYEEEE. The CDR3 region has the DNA TGTGCCAGCAGCTTGTTTAGCGCGGTCTATGGCTACACCTTC. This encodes CASSLFSAVYGYTF.

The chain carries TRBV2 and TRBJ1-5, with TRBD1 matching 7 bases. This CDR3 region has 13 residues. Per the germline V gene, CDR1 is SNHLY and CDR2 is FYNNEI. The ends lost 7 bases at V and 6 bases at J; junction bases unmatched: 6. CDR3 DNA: TGTGCCAGCACCTTAGGGGGCAGTCAGCCCCAGCATTTT. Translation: CASTLGGSQPQHF.

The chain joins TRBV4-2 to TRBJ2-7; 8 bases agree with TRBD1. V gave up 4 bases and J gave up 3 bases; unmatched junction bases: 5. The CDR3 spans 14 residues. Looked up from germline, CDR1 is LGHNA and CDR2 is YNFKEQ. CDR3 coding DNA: TGTGCCAGCAGCCCGACAGGGGACGGCTACGAGCAGTACTTC. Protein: CASSPTGDGYEQYF.

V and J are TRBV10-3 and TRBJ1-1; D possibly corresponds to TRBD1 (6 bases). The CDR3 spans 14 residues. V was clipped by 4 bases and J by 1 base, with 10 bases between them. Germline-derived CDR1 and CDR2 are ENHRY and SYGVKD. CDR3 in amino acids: CAISVTGSNTEAFF. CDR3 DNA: TGTGCCATCAGTGTTACAGGGTCGAACACTGAAGCTTTCTTT.

Written as DNA, the CDR3 is TGTGCCAGCAGCCAAGACGGGTCCACCCTCCACTTT. The encoded protein is CASSQDGSTLHF. This sequence joins TRBV7-9 and TRBJ1-6; D not resolved. This CDR3 is 12 amino acids long. The ends were cut back, 5 bases at V and 14 bases at J, with 13 bases in the middle. In germline, CDR1 is SEHNR, CDR2 FQNEAQ (reference sequence). Using reference TRBV7-9 and TRBJ1-6 for the parts outside the CDR3, the full variable domain is DTGVSQNPRHKITKRGQNVTFRCDPISEHNRLYWYRQTLGQGPEFLTYFQNEAQLEKSRLLSDRFSAERPKGSFSTLEIQRTEQGDSAMYLCASSQDGSTLHFGNGTRLTVT.

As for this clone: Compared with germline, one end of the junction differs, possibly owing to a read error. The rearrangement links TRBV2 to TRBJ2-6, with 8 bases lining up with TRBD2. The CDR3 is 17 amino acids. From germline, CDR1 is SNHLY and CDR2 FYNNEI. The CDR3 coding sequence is TGTGCCAGCAATGAAGTAGCGGGACAAATAGGGGCCAACGTCCTGACTTTC. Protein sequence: CASNEVAGQIGANVLTF.

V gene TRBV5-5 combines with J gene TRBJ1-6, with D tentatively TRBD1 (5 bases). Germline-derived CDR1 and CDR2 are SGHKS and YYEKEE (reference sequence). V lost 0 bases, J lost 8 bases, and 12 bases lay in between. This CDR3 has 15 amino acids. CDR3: CASSLGPGKDSPLHF. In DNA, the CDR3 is TGTGCCAGCAGCTTGGGGCCAGGGAAGGATTCACCCCTCCACTTT.

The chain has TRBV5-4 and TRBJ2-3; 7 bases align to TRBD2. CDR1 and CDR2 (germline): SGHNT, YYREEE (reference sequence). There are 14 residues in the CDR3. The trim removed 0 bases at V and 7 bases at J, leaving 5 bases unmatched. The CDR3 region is CASSLESGANTQYF. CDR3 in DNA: TGTGCCAGCAGCTTGGAGAGCGGGGCCAATACGCAGTATTTT.

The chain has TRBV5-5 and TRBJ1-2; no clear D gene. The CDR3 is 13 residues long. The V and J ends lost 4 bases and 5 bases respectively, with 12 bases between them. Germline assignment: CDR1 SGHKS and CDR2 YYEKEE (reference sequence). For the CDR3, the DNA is TGTGCCAGCAGCCAACTCCTGGAGTATGGCTACACCTTC. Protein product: CASSQLLEYGYTF.

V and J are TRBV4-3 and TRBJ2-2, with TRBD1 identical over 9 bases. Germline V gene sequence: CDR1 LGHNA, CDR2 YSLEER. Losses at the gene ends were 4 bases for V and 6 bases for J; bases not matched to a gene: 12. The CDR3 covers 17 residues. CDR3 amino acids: CASSRAHGTGYSGELFF. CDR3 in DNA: TGCGCCAGCAGCCGAGCCCACGGGACAGGGTATTCCGGGGAGCTGTTTTTT.

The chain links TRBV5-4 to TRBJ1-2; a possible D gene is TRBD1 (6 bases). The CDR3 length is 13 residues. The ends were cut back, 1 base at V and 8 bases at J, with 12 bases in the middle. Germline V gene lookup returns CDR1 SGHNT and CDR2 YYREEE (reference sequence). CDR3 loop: CASSLMGAVGYTF. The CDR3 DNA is TGTGCCAGCAGCTTGATGGGGGCGGTCGGCTACACCTTC.

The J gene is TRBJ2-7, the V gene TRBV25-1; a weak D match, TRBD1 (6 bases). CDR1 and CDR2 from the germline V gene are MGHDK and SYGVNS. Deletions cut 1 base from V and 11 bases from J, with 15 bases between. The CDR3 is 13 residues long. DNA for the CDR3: TGTGCCAGCAGTGAATTCCCCTCACAGGGAAAGTACTTC. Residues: CASSEFPSQGKYF.

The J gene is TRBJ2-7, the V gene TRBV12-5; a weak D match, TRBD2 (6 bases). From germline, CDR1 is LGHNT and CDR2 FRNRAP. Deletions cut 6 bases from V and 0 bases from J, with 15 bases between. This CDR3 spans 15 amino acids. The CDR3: CASGKSGDLSYEQYF. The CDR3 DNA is TGTGCTAGTGGCAAATCGGGAGACCTCTCCTACGAGCAGTACTTC.

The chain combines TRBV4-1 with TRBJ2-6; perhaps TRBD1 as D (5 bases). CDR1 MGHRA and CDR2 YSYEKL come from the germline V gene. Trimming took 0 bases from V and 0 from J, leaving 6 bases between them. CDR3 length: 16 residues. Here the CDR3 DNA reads TGCGCCAGCAGCCAAGACAGGGACTCTGGGGCCAACGTCCTGACTTTC. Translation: CASSQDRDSGANVLTF.

The CDR3 DNA follows: TGTGCCATTGCGGGAGGGGGAAGAACCGGGGAGCTGTTTTTT. This sequence encodes CAIAGGGRTGELFF. The chain couples TRBV10-3 to TRBJ2-2; 9 bases are shared with TRBD2. Trimming took 9 bases from V and 5 from J; bases not matched to a gene: 7. The CDR3 is 14 amino acids. Germline V gene lookup returns CDR1 ENHRY and CDR2 SYGVKD.

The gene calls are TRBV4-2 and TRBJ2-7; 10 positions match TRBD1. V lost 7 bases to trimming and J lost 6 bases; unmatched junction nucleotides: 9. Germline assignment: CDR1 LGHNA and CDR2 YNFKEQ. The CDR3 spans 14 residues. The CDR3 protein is CASMPGQGSSEQYF. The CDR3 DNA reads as TGTGCCAGCATGCCGGGACAGGGGTCTTCCGAGCAGTACTTC.

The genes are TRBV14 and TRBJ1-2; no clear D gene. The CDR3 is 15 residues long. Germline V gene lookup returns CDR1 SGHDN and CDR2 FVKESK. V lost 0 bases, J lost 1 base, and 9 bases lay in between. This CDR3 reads CASSQDLADNYGYTF. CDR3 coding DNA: TGTGCCAGCAGCCAAGATCTGGCTGATAACTATGGCTACACCTTC.

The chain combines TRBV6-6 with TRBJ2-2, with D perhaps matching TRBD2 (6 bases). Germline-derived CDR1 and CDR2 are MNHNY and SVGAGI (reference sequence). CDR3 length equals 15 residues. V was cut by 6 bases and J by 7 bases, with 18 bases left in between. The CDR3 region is CASRIAEGRGGELFF. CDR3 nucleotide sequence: TGTGCCAGCAGGATAGCGGAGGGGCGGGGCGGGGAGCTGTTTTTT.

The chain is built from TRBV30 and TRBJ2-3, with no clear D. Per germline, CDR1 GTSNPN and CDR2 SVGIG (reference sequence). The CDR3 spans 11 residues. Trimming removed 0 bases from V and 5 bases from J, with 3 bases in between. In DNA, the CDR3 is TGTGCCTGGAGTGTACAAGATACGCAGTATTTT. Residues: CAWSVQDTQYF. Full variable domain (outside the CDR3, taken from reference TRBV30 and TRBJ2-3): SQTIHQWPATLVQPVGSPLSLECTVEGTSNPNLYWYRQAAGRGLQLLFYSVGIGQISSEVPQNLSASRPQDRQFILSSKKLLLSDSGFYLCAWSVQDTQYFGPGTRLTVL.

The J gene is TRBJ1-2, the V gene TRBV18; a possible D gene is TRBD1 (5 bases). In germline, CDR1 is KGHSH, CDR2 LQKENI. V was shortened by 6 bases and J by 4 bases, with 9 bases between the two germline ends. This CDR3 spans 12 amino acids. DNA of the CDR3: TGTGCCAGCTCGGTGGACACCTATGGCTACACCTTC. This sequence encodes CASSVDTYGYTF.

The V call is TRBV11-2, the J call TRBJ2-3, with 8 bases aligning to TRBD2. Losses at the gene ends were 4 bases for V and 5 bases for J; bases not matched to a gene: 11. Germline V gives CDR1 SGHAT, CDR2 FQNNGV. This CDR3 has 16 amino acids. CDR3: CASSSWPGGPLDTQYF. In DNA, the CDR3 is TGTGCCAGCAGCTCGTGGCCGGGGGGGCCCTTAGATACGCAGTATTTT.

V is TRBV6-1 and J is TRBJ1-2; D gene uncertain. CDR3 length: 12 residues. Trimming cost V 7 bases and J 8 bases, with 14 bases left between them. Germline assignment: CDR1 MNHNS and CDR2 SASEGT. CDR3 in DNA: TGTGCCAGCAACCGCCTACTCGGGGGCTACACCTTC. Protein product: CASNRLLGGYTF.

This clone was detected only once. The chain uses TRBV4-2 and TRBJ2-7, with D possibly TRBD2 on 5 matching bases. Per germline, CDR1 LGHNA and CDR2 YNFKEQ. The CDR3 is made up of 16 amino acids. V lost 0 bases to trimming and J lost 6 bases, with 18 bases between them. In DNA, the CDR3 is TGTGCCAGCAGCCAAGAGTACACCTATGTCGCGGGCGAGCAGTACTTC. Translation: CASSQEYTYVAGEQYF.

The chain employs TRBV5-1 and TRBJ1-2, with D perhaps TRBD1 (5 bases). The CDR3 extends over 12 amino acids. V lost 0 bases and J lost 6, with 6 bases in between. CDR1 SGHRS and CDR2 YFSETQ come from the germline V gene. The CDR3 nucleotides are TGCGCCAGCAGCTTGGGGGGGGATGGCTACACCTTC. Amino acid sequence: CASSLGGDGYTF.